Each of the 7 T cell receptor beta chains below was sequenced from the same sample in a study of regulatory T cells in long-lasting Graves disease. The TCR beta library used iRepertoire HTBI primers with Arm-PCR amplification of CDR3. TCRdb redid the calling of the multiplex PCR reads with MiXCR, one entry per CDR3 protein. The data hold under 500,000 distinct CDR3 sequences, with around 20% observed a single time. Time point indicated: persistent/refractory GD, antithyroid drugs over 5 years with positive TRAb. Following extraction of RNA from PBMCs, that RNA was used to make the TCR library. The sample here was peripheral blood mononuclear cells (PBMCs), taken when the disease was refractory, from a patient treated with antithyroid drugs. The receptor set was obtained from a female donor with Graves disease.

There are many counts of this clonotype. This sequence joins TRBV28 and TRBJ1-4; D ambiguous. This CDR3 is built from 15 residues. Trimming took 5 bases from V and 7 from J, leaving 17 bases between them. CDR1 is MDHEN, CDR2 SYDVKM, per germline. DNA of the CDR3: TGTGCCAGCAGTCCGACACGCGGGTATAGTGAAAAACTGTTTTTT. It yields the protein CASSPTRGYSEKLFF. Together with reference TRBV28 and TRBJ1-4, the CDR3 gives the full variable domain: DVKVTQSSRYLVKRTGEKVFLECVQDMDHENMFWYRQDPGLGLRLIYFSYDVKMKEKGDIPEGYSVSREKKERFSLILESASTNQTSMYLCASSPTRGYSEKLFFGSGTQLSVL.

The gene calls are TRBV6-1 and TRBJ1-3, with 7 positions matching TRBD1. The CDR3 covers 16 residues. Looked up from germline, CDR1 is MNHNS and CDR2 is SASEGT. The junction had 15 bases not matched to a gene; V was cut back by 6 bases and J by 7 bases. The CDR3 here is CASRSNRGVFGNTIYF. CDR3 bases: TGTGCCAGCAGATCCAACAGGGGCGTCTTCGGGAACACCATATATTTT.

On this clonotype itself: This sequence may be a read error, since a much larger clone differs from it by one base. The rearrangement uses TRBV20-1 and TRBJ2-5; 8 nucleotides line up with TRBD2. CDR1 is DFQATT and CDR2 is SNEGSKA in the germline V gene (reference sequence). CDR3 length equals 15 residues. With 5 bases clipped from V and 0 bases from J, the junction kept 8 bases outside the gene matches. The CDR3 DNA sequence: TGCAGTGCTCTACCAGCGGGAGCGCACCAAGAGACCCAGTACTTC. The encoded protein is CSALPAGAHQETQYF.

This clonotype was counted many times. V is TRBV20-1 and J is TRBJ2-5; TRBD2 aligns across 9 bases. CDR3 length equals 16 residues. Germline trimming cut 0 bases from V and 0 bases from J; bases unmatched to any gene: 5. Germline CDR1 and CDR2: DFQATT and SNEGSKA (reference sequence). CDR3 nucleotides: TGCAGTGCTAGAGATCCCCCTAGCGGGAACCAAGAGACCCAGTACTTC. This gives the protein CSARDPPSGNQETQYF.

This clonotype was counted at least ten times. V is TRBV3-1 and J is TRBJ2-7, with a possible D match to TRBD1 (6 bases). CDR1 is LGHDT and CDR2 is YNNKEL in the germline V gene (reference sequence). The V and J ends lost 3 bases and 5 bases respectively, with 14 bases between them. The CDR3 runs 14 residues. The CDR3 DNA reads as TGTGCCAGCAGCCAGGGACACACACCTCACGAGCAGTACTTC. Translated: CASSQGHTPHEQYF.

At least ten counts were recorded for this clonotype. The rearrangement links TRBV28 to TRBJ2-6, with D perhaps matching TRBD1 (6 bases). Germline values: CDR1 MDHEN, CDR2 SYDVKM. V was shortened by 3 bases and J by 0 bases, with 12 bases between the two germline ends. The CDR3 loop spans 17 amino acids. Here the CDR3 reads CASSFYDRTSGANVLTF. In nucleotides, the CDR3 is TGTGCCAGCAGTTTTTACGACAGGACCTCTGGGGCCAACGTCCTGACTTTC. Drawing the rest from reference TRBV28 and TRBJ2-6, the complete variable domain is DVKVTQSSRYLVKRTGEKVFLECVQDMDHENMFWYRQDPGLGLRLIYFSYDVKMKEKGDIPEGYSVSREKKERFSLILESASTNQTSMYLCASSFYDRTSGANVLTFGAGSRLTVL.

The rearrangement joins TRBV3-1 to TRBJ2-5; D call uncertain. The CDR3 covers 12 residues. The V end was cut by 1 base, the J end by 2 bases, with 2 bases between. CDR1 and CDR2 from the germline V gene are LGHDT and YNNKEL (reference sequence). The chain's CDR3 is CASSQGQETQYF. In DNA form, the CDR3 reads TGTGCCAGCAGCCAAGGGCAAGAGACCCAGTACTTC.